The 27 T cell receptor beta chains below all came from one sample that was sequenced in a study of control samples from healthy donors and cancer patients. Using immunoSEQ multiplex PCR, the repertoire was profiled, and TCRdb retains in-frame clones only, with some absent. The table shows tens of thousands of clones, with around 95% occurring only once. The sample was blood. All receptors derive from a woman in her 30s in good health.

V gene TRBV18 combines with J gene TRBJ1-1, with no clear D. From germline, CDR1 is KGHSH and CDR2 LQKENI. V was shortened by 0 bases and J by 0 bases, with 8 bases between the two germline ends. The CDR3 spans 15 residues. CDR3 coding DNA: TGTGCCAGCTCACCACCTTTAGGGATGAACACTGAAGCTTTCTTT. It yields the protein CASSPPLGMNTEAFF.

This clone has more than one count but fewer than ten. The chain combines TRBV7-9 with TRBJ2-1; no reliable D call. Trimming removed 4 bases from V and 5 bases from J, with 9 bases in between. This CDR3 is built from 13 residues. Germline CDR1 is SEHNR and CDR2 is FQNEAQ (reference sequence). The CDR3 DNA reads TGTGCCAGCAGCTGGGTATACGACAATGAGCAGTTCTTC. This codes for CASSWVYDNEQFF.

V is TRBV7-3 and J is TRBJ1-1, with 7 bases identical to TRBD1. The CDR3 has 15 amino acids. V shed 5 bases and J 2 bases; nucleotides not matched to a gene: 8. Germline lookup yields CDR1 SGHTA and CDR2 FQGTGA. This chain's CDR3 is CASSAQGGQNTEAFF. CDR3 nucleotides: TGTGCCAGCAGCGCTCAGGGGGGCCAAAACACTGAAGCTTTCTTT.

The chain combines TRBV5-4 with TRBJ2-7; D may correspond to TRBD1 or TRBD2 (5 bases each). The CDR3 consists of 14 residues. Germline V gene data show CDR1 as SGHNT and CDR2 as YYREEE (reference sequence). V was cut by 2 bases and J by 1 base, with 10 bases left in between. CDR3 sequence: CASSFGTDSYEQYF. For the CDR3, the DNA is TGTGCCAGCAGCTTCGGGACCGATTCCTACGAGCAGTACTTC. The full variable domain, rest sourced from reference TRBV5-4 and TRBJ2-7, is ETGVTQSPTHLIKTRGQQVTLRCSSQSGHNTVSWYQQALGQGPQFIFQYYREEENGRGNFPPRFSGLQFPNYSSELNVNALELDDSALYLCASSFGTDSYEQYFGPGTRLTVT.

This clone has a single count. The V gene is TRBV5-4, the J gene TRBJ2-1; D is unclear. Germline V gene sequence: CDR1 SGHNT, CDR2 YYREEE (reference sequence). CDR3 length equals 12 residues. The V gene lost 1 base and the J gene lost 5 bases, with 4 bases spanning the gap. The CDR3 coding sequence is TGTGCCAGCAGCTTGCAGGACAATGAGCAGTTCTTC. It translates to CASSLQDNEQFF.

The chain links TRBV19 to TRBJ2-1; no firm D call. This CDR3 spans 14 amino acids. Deletions cut 3 bases from V and 1 base from J, with 7 bases between. Germline V gene lookup returns CDR1 LNHDA and CDR2 SQIVND (reference sequence). The chain's CDR3 is CASSISQSYNEQFF. The CDR3, as DNA: TGTGCCAGTAGTATTAGCCAGTCCTACAATGAGCAGTTCTTC.

V gene TRBV7-9 combines with J gene TRBJ1-1; 7 positions match TRBD1. The CDR3 extends over 14 amino acids. With 5 bases clipped from V and 1 base from J, the junction kept 4 bases outside the gene matches. Looked up from germline, CDR1 is SEHNR and CDR2 is FQNEAQ (reference sequence). Written as DNA, the CDR3 is TGTGCCAGCAGCCCCGGGACAGCGAACACTGAAGCTTTCTTT. This encodes CASSPGTANTEAFF. Full variable domain (remainder filled in from reference TRBV7-9 and TRBJ1-1): DTGVSQNPRHKITKRGQNVTFRCDPISEHNRLYWYRQTLGQGPEFLTYFQNEAQLEKSRLLSDRFSAERPKGSFSTLEIQRTEQGDSAMYLCASSPGTANTEAFFGQGTRLTVV.

The V call is TRBV3-1 (or the pseudogene TRBV3-2), the J call TRBJ2-5; D is unresolved. V lost 8 bases to trimming and J lost 3 bases, with 25 bases between them. CDR1 and CDR2 (germline): LGHDT, YNNKEL (reference sequence). The CDR3 consists of 17 residues. CDR3 nucleotide sequence: TGTGCCAGCGACGCCTCCCGCACATCTGGCTGGAAAGAGACCCAGTACTTC. It codes for CASDASRTSGWKETQYF.

This sequence joins TRBV7-8 and TRBJ1-1; D perhaps matches TRBD1 (6 bases). Germline lookup yields CDR1 SGHVS and CDR2 FQNEAQ. V was trimmed by 1 base and J by 0 bases, leaving 18 bases between them. This CDR3 spans 18 amino acids. CDR3 sequence reads: CASSLVESQGILNTEAFF. CDR3 DNA sequence: TGTGCCAGCAGCTTAGTAGAGTCCCAGGGGATCCTGAACACTGAAGCTTTCTTT.

V is TRBV15 and J is TRBJ2-1; tentatively, D is TRBD1 (5 bases). From germline, CDR1 is LNHNV and CDR2 YYDKDF (reference sequence). The CDR3 is 15 residues long. The V and J ends lost 0 bases and 8 bases respectively, with 14 bases between them. Here the CDR3 DNA reads TGTGCCACCAGCAGAGATACGGGCAGGGTTCATGAGCAGTTCTTC. Protein sequence: CATSRDTGRVHEQFF.

The chain joins TRBV13 to TRBJ2-2; TRBD2 aligns across 9 bases. The CDR3 extends over 21 amino acids. V lost 8 bases and J lost 6; bases outside the gene matches: 28. Germline CDR1 is PRHDT and CDR2 is FYEKMQ (reference sequence). CDR3: CASEKSAGGPSNTSRPGELFF. The CDR3 DNA reads as TGTGCCAGCGAAAAGAGTGCGGGAGGGCCGTCTAACACCTCGAGGCCCGGGGAGCTGTTTTTT.

The chain carries TRBV11-2 and TRBJ2-3, with 14 bases identical to TRBD2. The CDR3 is 16 amino acids. The ends lost 5 bases at V and 4 bases at J; junction bases unmatched: 5. Germline assignment: CDR1 SGHAT and CDR2 FQNNGV. As DNA, the CDR3 is TGTGCCAGCAGCCGAGGGACTAGCGGGAGCGCAGATACGCAGTATTTT. Translated: CASSRGTSGSADTQYF.

The chain has TRBV5-1 and TRBJ1-1; D is uncertain. CDR3 length: 13 residues. CDR1 SGHRS and CDR2 YFSETQ come from the germline V gene. V lost 5 bases and J lost 2, with 10 bases in between. As DNA, the CDR3 is TGCGCCAGCAGACCCCAGCAAAACACTGAAGCTTTCTTT. Translation: CASRPQQNTEAFF. Using reference TRBV5-1 and TRBJ1-1 for the parts outside the CDR3, the full variable domain is KAGVTQTPRYLIKTRGQQVTLSCSPISGHRSVSWYQQTPGQGLQFLFEYFSETQRNKGNFPGRFSGRQFSNSRSEMNVSTLELGDSALYLCASRPQQNTEAFFGQGTRLTVV.

The CDR3 region has the DNA TGTGCCAGCAGCGACGGGAGGACCAAAAACATTCAGTACTTC. Translating it yields CASSDGRTKNIQYF. The V call is TRBV7-2, the J call TRBJ2-4, with 7 bases aligning to TRBD2. V lost 5 bases to trimming and J lost 2 bases; unmatched junction nucleotides: 3. The V gene's germline CDR1 is SGHTA and CDR2 FQGNSA. The CDR3 has 14 amino acids.

The chain has TRBV10-3 and TRBJ2-1, with D tentatively TRBD1 or TRBD2 (5 bases each). V lost 4 bases and J 6 bases, leaving 16 bases between the germline ends. This CDR3 region has 15 residues. CDR1 and CDR2 (germline): ENHRY, SYGVKD. Written as DNA, the CDR3 is TGTGCCATCAGTGGAGGGACCTCCACACCCAATGAGCAGTTCTTC. The encoded protein is CAISGGTSTPNEQFF.

The rearrangement links TRBV19 to TRBJ1-1; no clear D. Per germline, CDR1 LNHDA and CDR2 SQIVND (reference sequence). Trimming took 0 bases from V and 7 from J, leaving 12 bases between them. The CDR3 extends over 14 amino acids. CDR3 sequence (DNA): TGTGCCAGTAGTATAGACCTTCTCGACGGTGAAGCTTTCTTT. It is translated as CASSIDLLDGEAFF. Full variable domain (missing parts from reference TRBV19 and TRBJ1-1): DGGITQSPKYLFRKEGQNVTLSCEQNLNHDAMYWYRQDPGQGLRLIYYSQIVNDFQKGDIAEGYSVSREKKESFPLTVTSAQKNPTAFYLCASSIDLLDGEAFFGQGTRLTVV.

The chain carries TRBV19 and TRBJ1-5, with D possibly matching TRBD1 (6 bases). The germline V gene has CDR1 LNHDA and CDR2 SQIVND (reference sequence). The V end lost 4 bases, the J end lost 5 bases, and 18 bases lay between the germline ends. The CDR3 length is 16 residues. The CDR3 reads CASSTPPRRGDQPQHF. The CDR3 DNA is TGTGCCAGTAGTACACCTCCAAGGAGGGGGGATCAGCCCCAGCATTTT.

J is TRBJ1-1 and V is TRBV6-5; TRBD1 matches 9 bases. Germline CDR1 MNHEY, CDR2 SVGAGI. The V and J ends lost 10 bases and 4 bases, in that order; junction bases with no gene match: 4. CDR3 length: 12 amino acids. CDR3 in DNA: TGTGCCACGGACAGGGGTGGCACTGAAGCTTTCTTT. It translates to CATDRGGTEAFF.

The CDR3 is CASSPQLSGMPDTQYF. CDR3 coding DNA: TGTGCCAGCAGCCCCCAGCTCTCGGGAATGCCAGATACGCAGTATTTT. The chain recombines TRBV9 with TRBJ2-3; D might be TRBD2 (5 bases). The CDR3 spans 16 residues. V lost 4 bases to trimming and J lost 4 bases, with 19 bases between them. Per the germline V gene, CDR1 is SGDLS and CDR2 is YYNGEE.

The chain joins TRBV3-1 (or the pseudogene TRBV3-2) to TRBJ1-1; D gene uncertain. The V gene lost 3 bases and the J gene lost 3 bases, with 11 bases spanning the gap. CDR3 length: 14 residues. Germline-derived CDR1 and CDR2 are LGHDT and YNNKEL (reference sequence). The CDR3 nucleotides read TGTGCCAGCAGCCAGACGGGAAGGGACACTGAAGCTTTCTTT. Translating gives CASSQTGRDTEAFF.

The V gene is TRBV28, the J gene TRBJ1-3; no clear D. V was pared by 6 bases and J by 0 bases, with 27 bases between. The CDR3 length is 20 residues. Germline-derived CDR1 and CDR2 are MDHEN and SYDVKM. The CDR3 sequence: CASSPRHMSRTQYSGNTIYF. In DNA, the CDR3 is TGTGCCAGCAGCCCACGCCACATGTCTCGGACTCAATACTCTGGAAACACCATATATTTT.

The chain has TRBV23-1 and TRBJ2-5; D uncertain. TRBV23-1 is placed among ORFs of uncertain function. V lost 1 base to trimming and J lost 2 bases, with 11 bases between them. The CDR3 covers 15 residues. The chain's CDR3 is CASSQLSDGQETQYF. CDR3 nucleotide sequence: TGCGCCAGCAGTCAATTATCGGACGGTCAAGAGACCCAGTACTTC.

The chain employs TRBV20-1 and TRBJ2-1; D is possibly TRBD1 (6 bases). The V end was cut by 3 bases, the J end by 3 bases, with 18 bases between. Looked up from germline, CDR1 is DFQATT and CDR2 is SNEGSKA (reference sequence). This CDR3 has 16 amino acids. CDR3 nucleotides: TGCAGTGCTAGTTCGTGGGGGCGCGTTAGCTACAATGAGCAGTTCTTC. It specifies CSASSWGRVSYNEQFF.

The chain uses TRBV6-5 and TRBJ1-2, with TRBD1 as a possible D gene (5 bases). The CDR3 spans 11 residues. From germline, CDR1 is MNHEY and CDR2 SVGAGI. Trimming removed 8 bases from V and 7 bases from J, with 11 bases in between. In nucleotides, the CDR3 is TGTGCCAGCGCGGGGGGGTTTGGCTACACCTTC. Its translation: CASAGGFGYTF.

This chain connects TRBV6-5 to TRBJ1-2; D perhaps matches TRBD1 (5 bases). This CDR3 comprises 13 residues. The germline CDR1 and CDR2 sequences are MNHEY and SVGAGI. V dropped 2 bases and J dropped 8 bases, with 12 bases sitting between them. CDR3 coding DNA: TGTGCCAGCAGTTACCGGGGGGGAGAAGGCTACACCTTC. It encodes CASSYRGGEGYTF.

J is TRBJ1-1 and V is TRBV27, with 9 positions matching TRBD1. CDR3 size: 14 residues. The germline V gene has CDR1 MNHEY and CDR2 SMNVEV (reference sequence). The ends lost 6 bases at V and 1 base at J; junction bases unmatched: 3. CDR3 amino acids: CASRRDRENTEAFF. Here the CDR3 DNA reads TGTGCCAGCAGGAGGGACAGGGAGAACACTGAAGCTTTCTTT.

The chain combines TRBV6-6 with TRBJ1-2, with D possibly TRBD1 on 6 matching bases. CDR3 length equals 15 residues. The V end lost 0 bases, the J end lost 8 bases, and 16 bases lay between the germline ends. Germline V CDR1 and CDR2: MNHNY, SVGAGI (reference sequence). CDR3 region: CASSYSQGTPKGYTF. The CDR3 DNA follows: TGTGCCAGCAGTTACTCCCAGGGGACCCCGAAAGGCTACACCTTC.